One and the same sample provided the 19 T cell receptor beta chains below, sequenced in a study of T cell repertoires in cytomegalovirus infection (dated by TCRdb to about 2019). TCRdb shows the sequencer as Illumina HiSeq 1500. The public reads were run again by TCRdb, first through fastp at Q25 and then through MiXCR, and only productive beta chains were kept. For every CDR3 protein sequence, its rows merge into one entry that carries the most common genes and DNA. The sample records around 260,000 distinct CDR3 sequences, 8% to 9.5% of which are singletons. The ten largest clones represent over 12% of the sample. Sequencing was carried out using PBMCs. These receptors were obtained from a human donor in good health (CMV status not recorded). Some clones in this sample may be carry-over from other donors' samples.

This clonotype was counted ten times or more. The rearrangement links TRBV28 to TRBJ2-7; 7 bases map to TRBD1. Trimming removed 6 bases from V and 4 bases from J; junction bases left unmatched: 9. CDR3 size: 14 residues. Germline V gene sequence: CDR1 MDHEN, CDR2 SYDVKM. CDR3 protein: CASRRTGTDYEQYF. In DNA form, the CDR3 reads TGTGCCAGCAGGAGAACCGGGACAGATTACGAGCAGTACTTC.

The sample holds many counts of this clonotype. The gene calls are TRBV6-6 and TRBJ1-1; a weak D match, TRBD1 (6 bases). Trimming took 6 bases from V and 0 from J, leaving 8 bases between them. Germline CDR1 reads MNHNY; CDR2 reads SVGAGI (reference sequence). The CDR3 has 13 residues. As DNA, the CDR3 is TGTGCCAGCAGCAGGGGCGTGAACACTGAAGCTTTCTTT. Its protein is CASSRGVNTEAFF.

This clonotype was seen once. A much larger clone is a single base away; this may be a read error. The chain couples TRBV20-1 to TRBJ2-7; TRBD1 might be the D (5 bases). The CDR3 contains 14 residues. Germline V gene data show CDR1 as DFQATT and CDR2 as SNEGSKA (reference sequence). The V end was cut by 2 bases, the J end by 0 bases, with 11 bases between. CDR3 nucleotide sequence: TGCAGTGCTAGACATCAGGGTGCCTCCTACGAGCAGTACTTC. Protein product: CSARHQGASYEQYF.

The table lists this clonotype with many counts. V gene TRBV7-8 combines with J gene TRBJ1-5; 10 nucleotides agree with TRBD1. The CDR3 length is 16 residues. Germline CDR1 is SGHVS and CDR2 is FQNEAQ. The trim removed 5 bases at V and 1 base at J, leaving 5 bases unmatched. DNA of the CDR3: TGTGCCAGCAGCCGCCGGGACAGGGGAAGCAATCAGCCCCAGCATTTT. Translated: CASSRRDRGSNQPQHF. Full variable domain (outside the CDR3, taken from reference TRBV7-8 and TRBJ1-5): GAGVSQSPRYKVAKRGQDVALRCDPISGHVSLFWYQQALGQGPEFLTYFQNEAQLDKSGLPSDRFFAERPEGSVSTLKIQRTQQEDSAVYLCASSRRDRGSNQPQHFGDGTRLSIL.

The table lists this clonotype with a few counts. This rearrangement joins TRBV10-2 to TRBJ1-6, with 9 bases fitting TRBD1. CDR3 length: 16 residues. In germline, CDR1 is WSHSY, CDR2 SAAADI. V lost 2 bases, J lost 10 bases, and 9 bases stayed unmatched. This CDR3 reads CASSEQGTGLYSPLHF. The CDR3 coding sequence is TGCGCCAGCAGTGAGCAAGGGACAGGGCTTTACTCACCCCTCCACTTT.

The sample holds many counts of this clonotype. This rearrangement joins TRBV7-2 to TRBJ2-2; 7 nucleotides align to TRBD1. Germline lookup yields CDR1 SGHTA and CDR2 FQGNSA. The CDR3 covers 15 residues. The junction had 6 bases not matched to a gene; V was cut back by 6 bases and J by 2 bases. The CDR3 region is CASSKTGINTGELFF. CDR3 bases: TGTGCCAGCAGTAAGACAGGGATTAACACCGGGGAGCTGTTTTTT.

This chain connects TRBV20-1 to TRBJ2-1, with 8 bases fitting TRBD2. This CDR3 contains 16 residues. The V and J ends lost 3 bases and 0 bases, in that order; junction bases with no gene match: 7. CDR1 is DFQATT, CDR2 SNEGSKA, per germline (reference sequence). CDR3 loop: CSASGLARSSYNEQFF. The CDR3 DNA sequence: TGCAGTGCTAGCGGACTAGCAAGGAGCTCCTACAATGAGCAGTTCTTC.

This clonotype occurred a few times. The chain links TRBV14 to TRBJ2-7; D is possibly TRBD1 (6 bases). CDR1 is SGHDN and CDR2 is FVKESK in the germline V gene. V was cut by 4 bases and J by 2 bases, with 15 bases left in between. This CDR3 has 15 residues. The CDR3 reads CASSLPGAGAYEQYF. CDR3 nucleotide sequence: TGTGCCAGCAGCCTGCCCGGGGCAGGGGCCTACGAGCAGTACTTC.

This clonotype was detected many times. The V call is TRBV7-2, the J call TRBJ1-4, with TRBD1 identical over 7 bases. V lost 1 base, J lost 0 bases, and 11 bases stayed unmatched. Germline values: CDR1 SGHTA, CDR2 FQGNSA. The CDR3 consists of 19 residues. CDR3 bases: TGTGCCAGCAGCTTAGACCCCGACAGGGCGGGAGCAACTAATGAAAAACTGTTTTTT. Translating it yields CASSLDPDRAGATNEKLFF.

This clonotype was counted ten times or more. The J gene is TRBJ1-3, the V gene TRBV12-3 or TRBV12-4; D is unresolved. The CDR3 has 14 residues. Trimming removed 2 bases from V and 4 bases from J, with 9 bases in between. CDR3 loop: CASSLSESGNTIYF. CDR3 nucleotide sequence: TGTGCCAGCAGTTTATCCGAGTCCGGAAACACCATATATTTT.

This clonotype came up many times. The chain joins TRBV7-9 to TRBJ2-3, with a tentative D call TRBD2 (7 bases). CDR3 size: 15 residues. Deletions cut 1 base from V and 6 bases from J, with 14 bases between. CDR1 and CDR2 from the germline V gene are SEHNR and FQNEAQ (reference sequence). This CDR3 reads CASSLGSAGADTQYF. In DNA form, the CDR3 reads TGTGCCAGCAGCTTAGGTTCCGCGGGGGCTGATACGCAGTATTTT.

The chain carries TRBV20-1 and TRBJ1-3, with TRBD1 matching 9 bases. Germline V gene sequence: CDR1 DFQATT, CDR2 SNEGSKA (reference sequence). Unmatched junction bases numbered 10, after V lost 5 bases and J lost 8 bases. The CDR3 contains 14 residues. CDR3 bases: TGCAGTGCTCTCATCCCGGGACAGGGTCACACCATATATTTT. Its translation: CSALIPGQGHTIYF.

The sample holds many counts of this clonotype. The chain couples TRBV7-2 to TRBJ1-5; D gene unclear. There are 12 residues in the CDR3. Germline loops: CDR1 SGHTA, CDR2 FQGNSA. Between the trimmed V and J ends, which lost 5 bases and 2 bases, there was a span of 4 bases. This CDR3 is CASSQGNQPQHF. The CDR3 DNA is TGTGCCAGCAGCCAGGGCAATCAGCCCCAGCATTTT. The variable domain in full, completed from reference TRBV7-2 and TRBJ1-5, reads GAGVSQSPSNKVTEKGKDVELRCDPISGHTALYWYRQSLGQGLEFLIYFQGNSAPDKSGLPSDRFSAERTGGSVSTLTIQRTQQEDSAVYLCASSQGNQPQHFGDGTRLSIL.

Many counts were recorded for this clonotype. The chain joins TRBV28 to TRBJ1-5, with D possibly being TRBD1 (5 bases). Germline V gene data show CDR1 as MDHEN and CDR2 as SYDVKM. The V and J ends lost 1 base and 1 base respectively, with 8 bases between them. CDR3 length: 15 residues. The DNA for the CDR3 is TGTGCCAGCAGTTTATTTTGGGGGAGCAATCAGCCCCAGCATTTT. Protein sequence: CASSLFWGSNQPQHF.

To note about this clonotype: One junction end does not reproduce the germline sequence, and a read error may be involved. V is TRBV4-1 and J is TRBJ2-1; 9 bases are a match to TRBD2. The CDR3 has 14 residues. The germline V gene has CDR1 MGHRA and CDR2 YSYEKL. CDR3 nucleotide sequence: TGTGCCAGCAGCGTTGCTAGCGGGGATAATGAGCAGTTCTTC. Its protein is CASSVASGDNEQFF.

The gene calls are TRBV5-1 and TRBJ1-1; TRBD1 matches at 7 bases. V trimming: 0 bases; J trimming: 7 bases; junction bases outside the gene matches: 3. The germline V gene encodes CDR1 SGHRS and CDR2 YFSETQ. This CDR3 has 13 amino acids. The CDR3 DNA follows: TGCGCCAGCAGCTTGGCAGGGGGGGGTGAAGCTTTCTTT. It translates to CASSLAGGGEAFF.

This clonotype has ten or more counts. The genes are TRBV7-2 and TRBJ2-7; TRBD2 is a possible D gene (6 bases). The CDR3 has 15 amino acids. CDR1 and CDR2 (germline): SGHTA, FQGNSA. V dropped 3 bases and J dropped 3 bases, with 15 bases sitting between them. CDR3: CASSFMGGNDYEQYF. The CDR3 bases are TGTGCCAGCAGCTTTATGGGAGGTAATGACTACGAGCAGTACTTC.

This rearrangement joins TRBV7-9 to TRBJ1-6; D gene uncertain. Germline assignment: CDR1 SEHNR and CDR2 FQNEAQ (reference sequence). V lost 5 bases and J 10 bases, leaving 12 bases between the germline ends. The CDR3 contains 13 residues. The CDR3 region is CASSERTVSPLHF. The DNA for the CDR3 is TGTGCCAGCAGCGAACGGACGGTGTCACCCCTCCACTTT.

In this sample, this clonotype turned up many times. This chain links TRBV20-1 with TRBJ1-5, with 7 bases matching TRBD1. The CDR3 is 16 amino acids. Losses at the gene ends were 6 bases for V and 4 bases for J; bases not matched to a gene: 15. The germline V gene encodes CDR1 DFQATT and CDR2 SNEGSKA (reference sequence). CDR3 protein: CSARNFRDSNNQPQHF. The CDR3 DNA follows: TGCAGTGCCAGAAATTTCCGGGACAGCAATAATCAGCCCCAGCATTTT.